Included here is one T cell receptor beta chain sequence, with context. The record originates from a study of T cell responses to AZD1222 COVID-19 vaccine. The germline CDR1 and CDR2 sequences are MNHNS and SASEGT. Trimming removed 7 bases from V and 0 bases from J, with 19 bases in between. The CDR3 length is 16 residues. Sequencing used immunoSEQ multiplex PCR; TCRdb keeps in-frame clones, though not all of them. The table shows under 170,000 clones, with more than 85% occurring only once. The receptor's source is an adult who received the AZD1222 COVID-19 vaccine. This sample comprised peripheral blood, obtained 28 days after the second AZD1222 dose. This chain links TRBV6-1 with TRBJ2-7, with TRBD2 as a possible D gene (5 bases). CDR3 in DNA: TGTGCCAGCATTGAGGGCGGGCCGATGAGCTCCTACGAGCAGTACTTC. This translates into CASIEGGPMSSYEQYF.